Listed below are T cell receptor beta chains from one sample, sequenced in a study of CD8 T cells in Susac syndrome. TCRdb fed the immunoSEQ multiplex PCR reads into MiXCR, producing one record per CDR3 protein. The repertoire has around 230,000 distinct CDR3 sequences, 95% of them found once; the top ten carry roughly 0.1%. Sequencing input: CD4+ T cells from PBMCs. These receptors originate from a human donor with multiple sclerosis. The CDR3 runs from the conserved cysteine through the conserved F or W. A D gene is named only where the DNA matches it firmly. Clone size appears in some rows only: once, few, many, or a class for an expanded clone.

-	TRBV29-1	once	TRBJ1-2	CSVLIQGRGYTF	TGCAGCGTCCTAATACAGGGTCGAGGCTACACCTTC
-	TRBV29-1	-	TRBJ1-4	CSVSGTPGEKLFF	TGCAGCGTTTCTGGGACGCCCGGGGAAAAACTGTTTTTT
-	TRBV6-6	-	TRBJ1-5	CASTADGLQPQHF	TGTGCCAGCACCGCCGACGGCCTTCAGCCCCAGCATTTT
-	TRBV27	-	TRBJ2-1	CASNRRALIGEQFF	TGTGCCAGCAATAGACGGGCCCTAATCGGTGAGCAGTTCTTC
-	TRBV20-1	-	TRBJ2-7	CSAPNGFSYEQYF	TGCAGTGCCCCCAATGGTTTCTCCTACGAGCAGTACTTC
-	TRBV15	-	TRBJ1-2	CATSFPRGQNYGYTF	TGTGCCACCAGTTTCCCTAGAGGGCAGAACTATGGCTACACCTTC
-	TRBV29-1	-	TRBJ2-3	CSVEGQVDTQYF	TGCAGCGTTGAAGGTCAGGTGGATACGCAGTATTTT
-	TRBV3-1	-	TRBJ2-2	CASSQGWLTTGELFF	TGTGCCAGCAGCCAAGGTTGGCTCACCACCGGGGAGCTGTTTTTT
-	TRBV20-1	-	TRBJ2-7	CSARRLTDYEQYF	TGCAGTGCTAGGCGACTGACAGACTACGAGCAGTACTTC
TRBD1	TRBV7-9	-	TRBJ1-4	CASSLSRTGGFNEKLFF	TGTGCCAGCAGCTTAAGTCGGACAGGGGGCTTTAATGAAAAACTGTTTTTT
TRBD2	TRBV28	-	TRBJ2-5	CASSFWREGGETQYF	TGTGCCAGCAGTTTTTGGCGGGAGGGTGGAGAGACCCAGTACTTC
TRBD2	TRBV10-2	-	TRBJ2-1	CASRSGTSGDNEQFF	TGCGCCAGCAGGTCCGGGACTAGCGGGGACAATGAGCAGTTCTTC
TRBD2	TRBV7-3	-	TRBJ2-1	CASSLGASGRREQFF	TGTGCCAGCAGCTTAGGGGCTAGCGGGAGACGTGAGCAGTTCTTC